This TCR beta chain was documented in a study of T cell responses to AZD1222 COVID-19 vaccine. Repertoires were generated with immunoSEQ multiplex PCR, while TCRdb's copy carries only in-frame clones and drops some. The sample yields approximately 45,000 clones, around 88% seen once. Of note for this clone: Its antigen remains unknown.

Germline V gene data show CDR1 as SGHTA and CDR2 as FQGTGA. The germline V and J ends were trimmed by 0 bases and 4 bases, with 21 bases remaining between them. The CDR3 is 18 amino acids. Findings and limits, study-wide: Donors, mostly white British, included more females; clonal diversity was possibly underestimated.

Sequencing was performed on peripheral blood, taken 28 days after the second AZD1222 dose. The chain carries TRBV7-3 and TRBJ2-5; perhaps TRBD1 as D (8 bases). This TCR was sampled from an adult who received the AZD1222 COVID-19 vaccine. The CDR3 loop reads CASSLTPGGQGGGETQYF. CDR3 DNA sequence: TGTGCCAGCAGCTTAACCCCGGGAGGACAGGGAGGGGGAGAGACCCAGTACTTC. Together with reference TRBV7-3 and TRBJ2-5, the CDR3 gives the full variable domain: GAGVSQTPSNKVTEKGKYVELRCDPISGHTALYWYRQSLGQGPEFLIYFQGTGAADDSGLPNDRFFAVRPEGSVSTLKIQRTERGDSAVYLCASSLTPGGQGGGETQYFGPGTRLLVL.